This T cell receptor (beta chain) was documented in a study of blood T cell repertoires in COVID-19. Data came from immunoSEQ multiplex PCR; TCRdb stores just in-frame clones and leaves some out. The sample includes roughly 67,000 clones, approximately 81% of them seen just once. With V trimmed by 0 bases and J by 6 bases, 2 bases remained unmatched. The germline V gene has CDR1 LNHDA and CDR2 SQIVND (reference sequence). CDR3 length equals 13 residues. The gene calls are TRBV19 and TRBJ2-7, with 7 bases identical to TRBD1. The TCR originated in a man aged 45-60 years with active COVID-19. The sample taken for sequencing was peripheral blood. CDR3 sequence: CASSIDRGIEQYF. The CDR3, as DNA: TGTGCCAGTAGTATAGACAGGGGGATCGAGCAGTACTTC. The entire variable domain, with the rest obtained from reference TRBV19 and TRBJ2-7, is as follows: DGGITQSPKYLFRKEGQNVTLSCEQNLNHDAMYWYRQDPGQGLRLIYYSQIVNDFQKGDIAEGYSVSREKKESFPLTVTSAQKNPTAFYLCASSIDRGIEQYFGPGTRLTVT.